Below are 4 T cell receptor gamma chains sequenced from a single sample in a study of Vδ1+ human thymocytes. Overall study findings and caveats: In the thymus, TRG and TRD repertoires looked highly polyclonal with Gaussian CDR3 lengths.

Antigen specificity for these receptors is unknown. Sequences come from RNA converted to cDNA by reverse transcription. Multiplex PCR used pooled V-gene forward primers and a constant-region reverse primer to amplify CDR3s. TCRdb re-called the multiplex PCR reads using CATT. The sample lists 25,000 to 35,000 gamma-chain clones, around 20% occurring once. Sequenced: Vdelta1+ gamma-delta thymocytes from the thymus. Subset: FACS-sorted CD3+ TCRalphabeta- TCRVdelta1+ TCRVdelta2- thymocytes. The receptors come from a boy in the first two years of life who had congenital heart surgery.

Points on this clone: A much larger clone lies a single base off, so this may be a read error. J is TRGJ1 or TRGJ2 and V is TRGV3. The V segment lost 0 bases and the J segment 7 bases; nucleotides outside the gene matches: 6. This CDR3 region has 13 residues. Germline values: CDR1 VTNTFY, CDR2 YDVSTARD (reference sequence). The CDR3 DNA is TGTGCCACCTGGGACAGGGCGGGGTATAAGAAACTCTTT. This encodes CATWDRAGYKKLF.

This clone showed up just a few times. The chain is built from TRGV3 and TRGJ1 or TRGJ2. This CDR3 is 12 amino acids long. V dropped 2 bases and J dropped 8; count of bases not matched to a gene: 6. The germline CDR1 and CDR2 sequences are VTNTFY and YDVSTARD (reference sequence). The CDR3 protein is CATWDTPDKKLF. The CDR3 DNA reads TGTGCCACCTGGGACACGCCTGATAAGAAACTCTTT.

The sample holds a few counts of this clone. This may be a read error, as it is one base from a much larger clone. The chain uses TRGV2 and TRGJ1 or TRGJ2. The CDR3 runs 12 residues. With V trimmed by 3 bases and J by 4 bases, 3 bases remained unmatched. The germline V gene has CDR1 EGSNGY and CDR2 YDSYNSKV. In DNA form, the CDR3 reads TGTGCCACCTGGGACCCATATTATAAGAAACTCTTT. Its protein product is CATWDPYYKKLF.

The chain carries TRGV9 and TRGJ1 or TRGJ2. The germline gives CDR1 GITISATS, CDR2 ISYDGTV (reference sequence). Germline trimming cut 9 bases from V and 0 bases from J; bases unmatched to any gene: 8. The CDR3 extends over 13 amino acids. The CDR3 bases are TGTGCCTTGCGAAGGGGGAATTATTATAAGAAACTCTTT. This sequence encodes CALRRGNYYKKLF.